This T cell receptor beta chain is from a study of OX40 agonist ivuxolimab in advanced cancers. The wider study: The eligibility criteria allowed prior anti-PD-1, anti-PD-L1 or anti-CTLA-4 therapy, and 40% had some. Partial responses were achieved by three patients: one hepatocellular carcinoma, two cutaneous melanoma.

Repertoires were generated with immunoSEQ multiplex PCR, while TCRdb's copy carries only in-frame clones and drops some. Of roughly 72,000 clones listed, 81% are singletons. For this clone: The antigen is unknown.

Study results and caveats: Partial responders at 0.1-3.0 mg/kg showed near-lowest clonal expansion. The authors also found low normalized T-cell clonal expansion in some nonresponders.

The origin of this receptor is an adult with an advanced solid tumor such as melanoma, head and neck, liver or kidney cancer. Source: CD4+ or CD8+ T cells sorted from blood, taken in a trial of the OX40 agonist ivuxolimab.

The CDR3 DNA sequence: TGTGCCAGCAGCCAAGAGAGCTCTGGAAACACCATATATTTT. Protein: CASSQESSGNTIYF. This chain links TRBV4-2 with TRBJ1-3; D is unresolved. The CDR3 totals 14 residues. V dropped 0 bases and J dropped 0 bases, with 3 bases sitting between them. Germline V gene data show CDR1 as LGHNA and CDR2 as YNFKEQ.